This T cell receptor beta chain came from a study of cytomegalovirus exposure and HLA in healthy donors (dated by TCRdb to about 2017). Broadly, across the study: An earlier analysis of some 600 of the donors reported over 250 Gb of sequence data and 95 million to 140 million unique TCR beta sequences obtained from some 170 million T cells. Approximately 310 gigabases of sequencing data and about 92 million unique TCR sequences made up an early release that covered several hundred HLA-typed donors. Of the roughly 410 genotyped donors, over 80% were placed in the genetic ancestry cluster associated with self-reported Caucasian donors. The study was designed to test whether signatures of past pathogen exposure could be identified by cataloging public T cell receptors. The study used immunosequencing to profile the T cell repertoires of about 670 subjects and linked those repertoires to cytomegalovirus serostatus. Besides the first cohort of approximately 670 subjects, a separate validation cohort made up of 120 different subjects was used. The study combined high-throughput TCR immunosequencing, statistical association of individual TCRs with disease status, and machine learning to predict cytomegalovirus infection status. In a later analysis, previously published TCR beta repertoires from several hundred donors were re-analyzed and high-resolution HLA genotyping was added so that TCR occurrence patterns could be studied. Rather than using new phenotypic data, the later analysis identified candidate immune exposures from TCR beta sequences and from how often those sequences occurred across donors. An earlier analysis of some 600 of the donors applied high-throughput TCR beta sequencing to assess whether each TCR beta V gene segment acted as functional or pseudogenic. Donor age, sex, ethnicity and CMV serostatus were collected together with the repertoire data. A later genetic analysis used genome-wide SNP genotypes for about three fifths of the 666 donors, treating that subset as a discovery cohort. All discovery cohort repertoires had been generated using a single sequencing platform. HLA typing covered class I and class II loci at four-digit resolution. Typing coverage differed by locus: A, B, C, DRB1 and DQB1 were typed in roughly 620-630 donors, DQA1 in roughly 500, DPA1 in approximately 600, and DPB1 in just under 480. Because of strong linkage in the cohort, a few DR-DQ haplotypes were treated as single units for association and clustering. On average, roughly 240,000 unique TCR beta nucleotide sequences were sequenced per donor among more than 350 genotyped donors of the cohort, with approximately 18% of those sequences being non-productive.

In total, around 600 healthy bone marrow donors made up the cohort. All cohort members were sampled while nominally healthy, although unrecorded immune exposures were likely present. The donor tested CMV seropositive and was one of the 289 seropositive cohort members. A peripheral blood sample was provided by each donor, and peripheral blood mononuclear cells were used for TCR beta sequencing. Genomic DNA was extracted from the blood cell samples with the Qiagen DNeasy Blood Extraction Kit. Here is what the overall study found, with its caveats: Immune exposure information for the cohort was limited to CMV serostatus. A few of the identified cytomegalovirus-associated TCR beta chains were confirmed in vitro to be specific for cytomegalovirus antigens. A further reported finding was that TCR beta sequences accurately predicted the HLA-A and HLA-B alleles for most subjects in the first cohort. In a later analysis, some 17,000 TCR beta sequences were associated with specific HLA alleles at a false discovery rate of 0.05. Only TCR beta chains were sequenced in this cohort, and the absence of alpha or paired-chain data limited detectable features. Correlated functional status among segregating V segments might be attributable to linkage disequilibrium, but an unknown experimental factor could not be ruled out. In a later analysis, HLA-associated TCR beta chains were found to be more clonally expanded and to have lower generation probabilities than equally common non-associated chains. An association between a missense DCLRE1C variant and V-gene and J-gene trimming of TCR beta chains was found in a later genetic analysis and replicated in an independent cohort. Most TCR sequences were seen in very few donors, while some public TCRs were found in many individuals. In an earlier analysis of more than 500 of the donors, most TCR beta V segments appeared in productive rearrangements about 90% or about 30% of the time, broadly matching IMGT annotations. The classifier was reported to diagnose cytomegalovirus status with high specificity and sensitivity in both the original cohort and the validation cohort. Because some donors lacked HLA typing at each locus, the association tests relied only on the typed subset. A later analysis reported that several top co-occurrence clusters appeared linked to parvovirus B19, influenza, CMV and Epstein-Barr virus. In a later genetic analysis, fewer N-insertions in productive TCRs were reported among donors in an Asian-associated ancestry cluster than the roughly 700-donor mean. Roughly uniform sequencing depth across donors was assumed in presence/absence analyses, although this assumption may not hold. Because counts were too low, roughly 18 rarely observed V segments, including chromosome 9 orphons, were left out of the earlier analysis of a few hundred of the donors. The study gave a list of some 150 TCR beta chains associated with cytomegalovirus. Strong co-occurrence of HLA alleles, especially DR and DQ, made assigning TCR associations to individual alleles difficult. The authors suggested that the approach could potentially be generalized to other disease states and immunological phenotypes. A cluster of highly shared sequence variants was judged likely to be a technical artifact of the sequencing pipeline. A later analysis found that TCR association rates varied across HLA loci, with DRB1 alleles showing the most associated TCRs and HLA-C alleles the fewest. In a later analysis, most CMV-associated TCR beta chains were found to appear HLA-restricted, with HLA associations seemingly driven largely by CMV exposure.

In the case of this clone: The target of this receptor is not known. Within one base of it there is no much larger clone, and no base qualities were kept.

Receptor amplification or capture employed the immunoSEQ multiplex PCR assay. The multiplex PCR relied on a mix of 60 forward primers for TCR Vbeta segments and 13 reverse primers for TCR Jbeta segments. The CDR3 region of rearranged TCR beta genes was amplified from genomic DNA with a multiplex PCR assay. Amplified TCR beta libraries were sequenced as 87-base-pair reads on the Illumina HiSeq System. On the authors' methods: A later analysis counted tens of millions of unique TCR beta chains across the 666 repertoires, and some 11 million of these chains were shared by at least two donors. A nearest-neighbor algorithm error-corrected the raw reads and collapsed the reads into unique sequences, merging closely related sequences to remove PCR and sequencing errors. CDR3 sequences were aligned to IMGT reference sequences to assign V, D and J gene segments. For a sequence to be retained, a match of at least six nucleotides was required to both a V gene segment and a J gene segment. Rearrangements were classified as productive when the CDR3 lacked stop codons and remained in frame with V and J, and all other rearrangements were classified as non-productive. CDR3 was defined by IMGT convention, running from the second conserved V-encoded cysteine to the conserved J-encoded phenylalanine. In an earlier analysis of around 640 of the donors, sequences lacking an unambiguous match to a single V gene segment were excluded. An earlier analysis of 500 to 700 of the donors classified V segments as functional when productive rearrangements were above 56.7% and as segregating when the standard deviation between donors was above 5%. A statistical classification framework was built to diagnose cytomegalovirus status from the catalog of TCR beta chain sequences. In a later analysis, V and J genes were assigned by comparing TCR nucleotide sequences against IMGT/GENE-DB human TR gene sequences. A later analysis assigned CDR3 sequences and most-parsimonious VDJ recombination scenarios with the TCRdist pipeline. In a later analysis, each TCR beta chain was defined by its CDR3 amino acid sequence together with its V-gene family, and reads without a unique V-gene family were excluded. As a way to deal with suspected cross-contamination and a sequencing artifact, a later analysis dropped 592 nucleotide sequences that were highly shared and had low generation probability. In a later analysis, a clonal expansion index for each public chain was calculated from normalized within-repertoire ranks of inferred template counts. Generation probabilities in a later analysis came from a VDJ recombination model fitted to out-of-frame rearrangements, and those results were checked against IGoR. In a later analysis, hypergeometric tests were used to score TCR-TCR, TCR-HLA and TCR-CMV co-occurrence, with a repertoire-size bias correction applied to TCR pairs. In a later analysis, false discovery rates were estimated by permuting HLA or CMV assignments 20 times. A later analysis grouped co-occurring TCRs with DBSCAN, adding TCRdist sequence similarity when clustering within HLA-allele-positive subsets. Co-occurrence clustering excluded repertoires with fewer than 30,000 or more than 120,000 public chains, plus five with anomalous nucleotide sharing. Imported from immuneACCESS, the table was reduced by TCRdb to in-frame sequences with V and J called. These copies leave out some clones; in studies compared against another copy, an unresolved V gene accounts for under half, and the cause of the remainder is not known. V and J calls and clone size come straight from that table; D and trimming were deduced from the DNA. This sample gives around 90,000 clones in total; about 80% of them show up just once. The top ten hold about 3.6% of the sample.

The source material was PBMCs. The sequence was obtained from a male donor in good health and CMV-seropositive.

CDR3 protein: CASSGDREWEVFF. The sequence in DNA is TGTGCCAGCAGTGGGGACAGGGAATGGGAGGTGTTTTTT. The chain was built from TRBV6-6 and TRBJ1-4, and 9 junction bases match TRBD1. There are 13 amino acids in the CDR3, from cysteine to phenylalanine inclusive. Left in the record is the CDR3 DNA by itself, 39 bases read in frame from the first base. CDR1 and CDR2 were assigned from the germline V gene (reference sequence) as MNHNY and SVGAGI. Germline trimming: 5 bases from V, 15 bases from J; junction bases outside gene matches: 10.